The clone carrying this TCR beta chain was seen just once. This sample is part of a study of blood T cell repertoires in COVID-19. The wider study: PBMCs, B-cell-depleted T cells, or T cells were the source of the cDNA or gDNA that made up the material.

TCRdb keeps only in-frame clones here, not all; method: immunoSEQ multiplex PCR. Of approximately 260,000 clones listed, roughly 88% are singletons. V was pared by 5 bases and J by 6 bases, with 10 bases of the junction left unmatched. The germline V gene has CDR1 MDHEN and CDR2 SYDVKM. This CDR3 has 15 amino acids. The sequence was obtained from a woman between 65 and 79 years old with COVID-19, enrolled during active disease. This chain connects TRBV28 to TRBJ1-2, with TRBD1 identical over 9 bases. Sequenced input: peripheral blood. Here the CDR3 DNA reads TGTGCCAGCAGTACCACACAGGGGGCGTTGAATGGCTACACCTTC. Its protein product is CASSTTQGALNGYTF.